Sequencing of this T cell receptor beta chain was carried out in a study of radiotherapy plus CTLA-4 blockade in lung cancer. CTLA-4 blockade with ipilimumab, together with focal radiation, was given to patients with chemo-refractory metastatic non-small-cell lung cancer. Study findings and constraints: Reports state that early shifts in blood T cell clones, with interferon-beta, best predicted response. Researchers report tumor-derived TCR clones expanding in blood after radiotherapy plus ipilimumab.

V was cut by 2 bases and J by 3 bases, with 12 bases left in between. This CDR3 contains 15 residues. Germline V CDR1 and CDR2: SGHNT, YYREEE (reference sequence). Here immunoSEQ multiplex PCR was the method, and the copy in TCRdb shows in-frame clones only, minus some. The sample carries 45,000 to 55,000 clones, around 88% recorded once. As for this clone: The target antigen is unknown.

The genes are TRBV5-4 and TRBJ1-5; D may be TRBD1 (5 bases). The sample here was peripheral blood, taken from a patient treated with radiotherapy plus ipilimumab. The sequence was obtained from a human donor with non-small cell lung cancer that progressed on radiotherapy plus ipilimumab. Some clones in this sample may be carry-over from other donors' samples. The CDR3 here is CASSFTGDHNQPQHF. For the CDR3, the DNA is TGTGCCAGCAGCTTTACAGGAGATCACAATCAGCCCCAGCATTTT.